One sample yielded the 21 T cell receptor beta chains listed below, sequenced in a study of read filtering for tumor transcriptome and immune sequencing. Molecular barcoded adaptors covering alpha/delta and beta/gamma chains were used on 400 to 450 ng RNA. From the reads, TCRdb called clonotypes with MiXCR, one entry per CDR3 protein. Here the sample spans approximately 62,000 distinct CDR3 sequences, around 19% being singletons. Input material: a population of CD138-negative cells sorted from bone marrow. Receptors originate from a donor over 35 with multiple myeloma.

In this sample, this clonotype turned up a few times. The chain carries TRBV5-6 and TRBJ2-7; 10 positions match TRBD2. CDR3 length: 18 amino acids. Trimming took 1 base from V and 0 from J; bases not matched to a gene: 10. Germline V gene sequence: CDR1 SGHDT, CDR2 YYEEEE. The CDR3 DNA reads as TGTGCCAGCAGCTTGCCGGCTAGCGGGGGCAGGAGCTCCTACGAGCAGTACTTC. This encodes CASSLPASGGRSSYEQYF. Full variable domain (remainder filled in from reference TRBV5-6 and TRBJ2-7): DAGVTQSPTHLIKTRGQQVTLRCSPKSGHDTVSWYQQALGQGPQFIFQYYEEEERQRGNFPDRFSGHQFPNYSSELNVNALLLGDSALYLCASSLPASGGRSSYEQYFGPGTRLTVT.

This clonotype was counted ten times or more. The chain employs TRBV20-1 and TRBJ2-7; 8 bases are shared with TRBD1. J gave up 5 bases and V 6 bases, and 12 bases lay outside the gene matches. The CDR3 spans 14 residues. In germline, CDR1 is DFQATT, CDR2 SNEGSKA (reference sequence). The DNA of the CDR3 is TGCAGTGCCACGGACAGGGCCGGAGTCCACGAGCAGTACTTC. Residues: CSATDRAGVHEQYF.

Points on this clonotype: Relative to the germline gene, one junction end is altered; a read error may explain this. The chain carries TRBV7-2 and TRBJ2-4; maybe TRBD2 (5 bases). Germline lookup yields CDR1 SGHTA and CDR2 FQGNSA. This CDR3 is 15 amino acids long. As DNA, the CDR3 is TGTGCCAGCAACTTACAACTAGGCGCCAAGAACATTCAGTACTTC. It codes for CASNLQLGAKNIQYF.

About this clonotype: Since a much larger clone is just one base distant, this may be a read error. V usage is TRBV6-5 and J usage is TRBJ2-3, with a tentative D call TRBD1 (6 bases). Germline CDR1 is MNHEY and CDR2 is SVGAGI. The V end lost 11 bases, the J end lost 14 bases, and 26 bases lay between the germline ends. This CDR3 is 13 amino acids long. The CDR3 nucleotides read TGTGCCGGCAAATCCCCTGGAGGCAGGGGCACGTATTTT. The encoded protein is CAGKSPGGRGTYF.

This clonotype was counted at least ten times. The chain combines TRBV6-5 with TRBJ2-3; 7 nucleotides agree with TRBD1. This CDR3 has 12 residues. Germline V CDR1 and CDR2: MNHEY, SVGAGI. Trimming at V came to 6 bases and at J to 4 bases, leaving 1 base not matched to a gene. CDR3 nucleotides: TGTGCCAGCAGCGACAGGGCAGATACGCAGTATTTT. Translating it yields CASSDRADTQYF.

Ten or more counts support this clonotype. The V call is TRBV3-1, the J call TRBJ2-2; possibly TRBD1 for D (5 bases). V was cut by 1 base and J by 7 bases, with 10 bases left in between. Germline assignment: CDR1 LGHDT and CDR2 YNNKEL (reference sequence). CDR3 length: 14 residues. Here the CDR3 reads CASSQVQGFGELFF. As DNA, the CDR3 is TGTGCCAGCAGCCAAGTTCAGGGCTTCGGGGAGCTGTTTTTT.

On this clonotype: This sequence may be a read error, since a much larger clone differs from it by one base. The rearrangement joins TRBV2 to TRBJ1-1; 8 bases agree with TRBD1. The CDR3 length is 14 residues. CDR1 and CDR2 (germline): SNHLY, FYNNEI. For the CDR3, the DNA is TGTGCCAGCAGCGACAGGGGTAAAGGCACTGGAGCTTTCTTT. This translates into CASSDRGKGTGAFF.

This clonotype was recorded many times. V usage is TRBV6-1 and J usage is TRBJ2-2, with 7 positions matching TRBD1. The junction had 6 bases not matched to a gene; V was cut back by 7 bases and J by 4 bases. Germline assignment: CDR1 MNHNS and CDR2 SASEGT. CDR3 length: 14 residues. The CDR3 sequence is CASKIQGTTGELFF. The CDR3 region has the DNA TGTGCCAGCAAGATACAGGGGACCACCGGGGAGCTGTTTTTT.

Of note for this clonotype: A much larger clone lies a single base off, so this may be a read error. The chain links TRBV5-4 to TRBJ2-1; D possibly corresponds to TRBD2 (6 bases). The CDR3 covers 11 residues. Germline V gene sequence: CDR1 SGHNT, CDR2 YYREEE (reference sequence). V was trimmed by 10 bases and J by 9 bases, leaving 14 bases between them. The CDR3 bases are TGTGCCTGCGGGGCCTACGGTGAGCAGTTCTTC. Its protein product is CACGAYGEQFF. The full variable domain, rest sourced from reference TRBV5-4 and TRBJ2-1, is ETGVTQSPTHLIKTRGQQVTLRCSSQSGHNTVSWYQQALGQGPQFIFQYYREEENGRGNFPPRFSGLQFPNYSSELNVNALELDDSALYLCACGAYGEQFFGPGTRLTVL.

In the case of this clonotype: A read error may explain this, as a much larger clone is one base away. The rearrangement joins TRBV20-1 to TRBJ2-3; no firm D call. Trimming removed 6 bases at V and 4 bases at J, with 8 bases between. Germline-derived CDR1 and CDR2 are DFQATT and SNEGSKA (reference sequence). The CDR3 covers 11 residues. In DNA, the CDR3 is TGCAGTGCGGAGACGTCAGATACGCAGTATTTT. It is translated as CSAETSDTQYF.

This clonotype has more than one count but fewer than ten. At one boundary the junction diverges from the germline segment, which might be a read error. The chain couples TRBV28 to TRBJ2-7; 7 nucleotides align to TRBD2. The V gene's germline CDR1 is MDHEN and CDR2 SYDVKM. This CDR3 comprises 15 residues. CDR3 protein: CAGRSDSGSTYEQYF. DNA for the CDR3: TGTGCCGGCAGATCCGATAGCGGGTCCACCTACGAGCAGTACTTC.

There are many counts of this clonotype. The rearrangement uses TRBV14 and TRBJ1-1; D ambiguous. Deletions cut 2 bases from V and 7 bases from J, with 11 bases between. CDR1 is SGHDN and CDR2 is FVKESK in the germline V gene. There are 13 residues in the CDR3. The CDR3 nucleotides read TGTGCCAGCAGCCAAATCAGGAACGGTGAAGCTTTCTTT. It is translated as CASSQIRNGEAFF.

This clonotype has a count of ten or more. The CDR3 DNA follows: TGCAGTGCTACTCGACAGGCCATGAACACTGAAGCTTTCTTT. Its translation: CSATRQAMNTEAFF. The V call is TRBV20-1, the J call TRBJ1-1, with a possible D match to TRBD1 (6 bases). The germline V gene has CDR1 DFQATT and CDR2 SNEGSKA (reference sequence). The CDR3 has 14 amino acids. V lost 4 bases and J lost 0, with 12 bases in between.

The table lists this clonotype with many counts. This chain connects TRBV6-1 to TRBJ2-1, with D perhaps matching TRBD1 or TRBD2 (5 bases each). The CDR3 runs 14 residues. Germline loops: CDR1 MNHNS, CDR2 SASEGT. V gave up 7 bases and J gave up 8 bases, with 18 bases separating them. CDR3 loop: CASTGPRGVHEQFF. CDR3 bases: TGTGCCAGCACTGGCCCGAGAGGGGTCCATGAGCAGTTCTTC.

This chain links TRBV10-3 with TRBJ1-2; D is uncertain. Germline loops: CDR1 ENHRY, CDR2 SYGVKD. The V gene lost 0 bases and the J gene lost 4 bases, with 9 bases spanning the gap. The CDR3 extends over 14 amino acids. The CDR3 DNA follows: TGTGCCATCAGTGAGTCTCCGAAAACCTATGGCTACACCTTC. It encodes CAISESPKTYGYTF.

This clonotype was found many times. This chain connects TRBV5-1 to TRBJ1-4; D remains unclear. Between the trimmed V and J ends, which lost 1 base and 0 bases, there was a span of 10 bases. This CDR3 has 16 amino acids. CDR1 and CDR2 (germline): SGHRS, YFSETQ. CDR3 sequence reads: CASSLSSLSTNEKLFF. As DNA, the CDR3 is TGCGCCAGCAGCTTGAGCAGCTTATCAACTAATGAAAAACTGTTTTTT.

The V call is TRBV6-6, the J call TRBJ1-1; D possibly corresponds to TRBD1 (5 bases). The length of the CDR3 is 18 residues. V was cut by 3 bases and J by 4 bases, with 24 bases left in between. Germline-derived CDR1 and CDR2 are MNHNY and SVGAGI (reference sequence). CDR3 nucleotide sequence: TGTGCCAGCAGTTATTATCCCGGGACGGGCCGCTTGAGCACTGAAGCTTTCTTT. It codes for CASSYYPGTGRLSTEAFF.

This clonotype was found many times. This chain connects TRBV20-1 to TRBJ1-1; perhaps TRBD1 as D (5 bases). The germline gives CDR1 DFQATT, CDR2 SNEGSKA (reference sequence). Trimming removed 0 bases at V and 3 bases at J, with 17 bases between. This CDR3 has 16 residues. The CDR3 is CSARDLFLQGDTEAFF. CDR3 coding DNA: TGCAGTGCTAGAGATCTGTTTTTGCAGGGTGACACTGAAGCTTTCTTT.

This clonotype was counted only a few times. This may be a read error: a much more frequent sequence differs by one nucleotide. This chain joins TRBV6-5 and TRBJ1-1; 7 nucleotides line up with TRBD1. The CDR3 is made up of 14 amino acids. J was trimmed by 3 bases and V by 4 bases; bases with no gene match: 5. Germline CDR1 MNHEY, CDR2 SVGAGI. The CDR3 region is CASSSGQADTEAFF. CDR3 nucleotide sequence: TGTGCCAGCAGTTCCGGACAGGCGGACACTGAAGCTTTCTTT.

As concerns this clonotype: At one of its ends the junction is not consistent with the germline gene, which may arise from a read error. The chain uses TRBV5-1 and TRBJ2-5, with 10 bases lining up with TRBD2. Germline values: CDR1 SGHRS, CDR2 YFSETQ. This CDR3 has 18 residues. Written as DNA, the CDR3 is TGCGCCAGCAGCTGGTCATCATCTAGCGGGAGATTTGGAGAGACCCAGTACTTT. Amino acid sequence: CASSWSSSSGRFGETQYF.

This clonotype was recorded many times. V and J are TRBV7-2 and TRBJ2-3; the match to TRBD1 covers 7 bases. The germline CDR1 and CDR2 sequences are SGHTA and FQGNSA. This CDR3 region has 15 residues. V was pared by 0 bases and J by 2 bases, with 2 bases of the junction left unmatched. The DNA of the CDR3 is TGTGCCAGCAGCTTAGCCAGGGGGTACACAGATACGCAGTATTTT. Translating gives CASSLARGYTDTQYF.